This T cell receptor (beta chain) originates from a study of cytomegalovirus exposure and HLA in healthy donors (dated 2017 in TCRdb). About the full investigation: An earlier analysis of roughly 610 of the donors reported over 250 Gb of sequence data and 117 million unique TCR beta sequences obtained from about 179 million T cells. Rather than drawing on any new phenotypic data, the later analysis identified candidate immune exposures from TCR beta sequences and the way those sequences occurred across donors. The number of typed donors differed by locus: 629-630 for A, B, C, DRB1 and DQB1; 500 to 550 for DQA1; 606 for DPA1; and roughly 450 for DPB1. To predict cytomegalovirus infection status, the study brought together high-throughput TCR immunosequencing, statistical association of individual TCRs with disease status, and machine learning. A later genetic analysis took genome-wide SNP genotypes for about 65% of the 666 donors and used that subset as a discovery cohort. On average, roughly 250,000 unique TCR beta nucleotide sequences were sequenced per donor among 398 genotyped donors of the cohort, with roughly 20% of those sequences being non-productive. Every repertoire in the discovery cohort had been generated on one and the same sequencing platform. A separate validation cohort of approximately 120 different subjects was used in addition to the approximately 700-subject first cohort. An earlier analysis of 587 of the donors used high-throughput TCR beta sequencing to judge whether each TCR beta V gene segment behaved as functional or pseudogenic. An early release that covered around 590 HLA-typed donors contained approximately 300 gigabases of sequencing data and some 87 million unique TCR sequences. To study patterns of TCR occurrence, a later analysis re-analyzed previously published TCR beta repertoires from around 670 donors and added high-resolution HLA genotyping. Donor age, sex, ethnicity and CMV serostatus were compiled together with the repertoire data. The study profiled the T cell repertoires of approximately 700 subjects by immunosequencing and related them to cytomegalovirus serostatus. The study aimed to test whether cataloging public T cell receptors could reveal signatures of past pathogen exposure. Of the 398 genotyped donors, around 81% fell in the genetic ancestry cluster associated with self-reported Caucasian donors. A handful of DR-DQ haplotypes were handled as single units for association and clustering because linkage in the cohort was strong. HLA typing covered class I and class II loci at four-digit resolution.

In total, over 600 healthy bone marrow donors made up the cohort. At the time of sampling, every cohort member was nominally healthy, though immune exposures that went unrecorded were likely present. The donor was CMV seropositive and was included in the group of 289 seropositive cohort members. Each donor provided a peripheral blood sample, and peripheral blood mononuclear cells were used for TCR beta sequencing. Genomic DNA extraction from the blood cell samples was performed with the Qiagen DNeasy Blood Extraction Kit. The library was generated by the immunoSEQ multiplex PCR assay. A mixture of 60 forward primers for TCR Vbeta segments and 13 reverse primers for TCR Jbeta segments was used in the multiplex PCR. The CDR3 region of rearranged TCR beta genes was amplified from genomic DNA by a multiplex PCR assay. The amplified TCR beta libraries were sequenced on the Illumina HiSeq System as 87-base-pair reads. The paper's data handling went like this. In a later analysis, roughly 80 million unique TCR beta chains were counted across the 690 or so repertoires, and about 10 million of these chains were shared by at least two donors. A nearest-neighbor algorithm error-corrected the raw reads and collapsed the reads into unique sequences, merging closely related sequences to remove PCR and sequencing errors. Alignment of CDR3 sequences to IMGT reference sequences was used to assign V, D and J gene segments. For a sequence to be retained, a match of at least six nucleotides was required to both a V gene segment and a J gene segment. A rearrangement was called productive if the CDR3 had no stop codons and remained in frame with V and J, and every other rearrangement was called non-productive. Following IMGT convention, CDR3 was defined as the stretch from the second conserved V-encoded cysteine up to the conserved J-encoded phenylalanine. Sequences without an unambiguous match to a single V gene segment were excluded from the earlier analysis of 450 to 650 of the donors. An earlier analysis of around 600 of the donors classified V segments as functional when productive rearrangements were above 56.7% and as segregating when the standard deviation between donors was above 5%. To diagnose cytomegalovirus status from the catalog of TCR beta chain sequences, a statistical classification framework was built. In a later analysis, TCR nucleotide sequences were compared against IMGT/GENE-DB human TR gene sequences so that V and J genes could be assigned. The TCRdist pipeline was used in a later analysis to assign CDR3 sequences and most-parsimonious VDJ recombination scenarios. In a later analysis, each TCR beta chain was defined by its CDR3 amino acid sequence together with its V-gene family, and reads without a unique V-gene family were excluded. A later analysis removed over 500 highly shared, low-generation-probability nucleotide sequences to deal with suspected cross-contamination and a sequencing artifact. In a later analysis, a clonal expansion index was calculated for each public chain from normalized within-repertoire ranks of inferred template counts. A later analysis computed generation probabilities with a VDJ recombination model fitted to out-of-frame rearrangements, and checked the results against IGoR. Hypergeometric tests were used in a later analysis to score TCR-TCR, TCR-HLA and TCR-CMV co-occurrence, with a repertoire-size bias correction applied to the TCR pairs. In a later analysis, false discovery rates were estimated by permuting HLA or CMV assignments 20 times. A later analysis grouped co-occurring TCRs with DBSCAN, adding TCRdist sequence similarity when clustering within HLA-allele-positive subsets. For co-occurrence clustering, repertoires with fewer than 30,000 or more than 120,000 public chains were excluded, along with several repertoires with anomalous nucleotide sharing. What TCRdb holds here is the immuneACCESS table cut down to in-frame rearrangements. Part of the clones is not present; checked against another copy, under half of the missing clones reflect an unresolved V gene, and the others are unexplained. D and trimming were read from the DNA, whereas the V and J calls and clone size are those reported in that table. This sample gives tens of thousands of clones in total; over 9% of them show up just once. About 24% of the sample lies in the top ten.

Including the terminal cysteine and phenylalanine, the CDR3 comprises 13 residues. Here the CDR3 DNA is all that survives: 39 bases in frame from base 1. CDR1 is given as GTSNPN and CDR2 as SVGIG, both from the germline V gene (reference sequence). V and J are trimmed by 4 bases and 6 bases, and the gene matches miss 9 bases of the junction. On this clone: Its antigen specificity is not known. There are no base qualities to consult, and no much larger clone falls within one base.

General study outcomes and caveats: A later genetic analysis associated a missense DCLRE1C variant with V-gene and J-gene trimming of TCR beta chains, and an independent cohort replicated the association. Most CMV-associated TCR beta chains appeared to be HLA-restricted in a later analysis, and the HLA associations seemed to be driven largely by CMV exposure. A further reported finding was that TCR beta sequences accurately predicted the HLA-A and HLA-B alleles for most subjects in the first cohort. The earlier analysis of nearly 600 of the donors excluded around 17 rarely observed V segments, including chromosome 9 orphons, because counts were too low. Compared with equally common non-associated chains, HLA-associated TCR beta chains in a later analysis were more clonally expanded and had lower generation probabilities. Correlated functional status among segregating V segments might be attributable to linkage disequilibrium, but an unknown experimental factor could not be ruled out. Roughly uniform sequencing depth across donors was assumed in presence/absence analyses, although this assumption may not hold. Most TCR sequences were seen in very few donors, while some public TCRs were found in many individuals. It was suggested by the authors that the approach could potentially be generalized to other disease states and immunological phenotypes. In vitro tests confirmed that a few of the cytomegalovirus-associated TCR beta chains recognize cytomegalovirus antigens. A later analysis reported that several top co-occurrence clusters appeared linked to parvovirus B19, influenza, CMV and Epstein-Barr virus. The sequencing pipeline was judged likely to have produced a cluster of highly shared sequence variants as a technical artifact. The cohort was sequenced for TCR beta chains only, and without alpha or paired-chain data the features that could be detected were limited. Immune exposure information for the cohort was limited to CMV serostatus. A later genetic analysis reported fewer N-insertions in productive TCRs among donors in an Asian-associated ancestry cluster than the roughly 650-donor mean. At a false discovery rate of 0.05, a later analysis linked some 18,000 TCR beta sequences to specific HLA alleles. In a later analysis, the rate of TCR association differed among HLA loci, with DRB1 alleles having the most associated TCRs and HLA-C alleles having the fewest. Because some donors lacked HLA typing at each locus, the association tests relied only on the typed subset. Strong co-occurrence of HLA alleles, especially DR and DQ, made assigning TCR associations to individual alleles difficult. Some IMGT-functional V segments, including TRBV6-2 and TRBV6-3, could not be distinguished by the 87-base-pair reads and were therefore excluded. The study gave a list of under 200 TCR beta chains associated with cytomegalovirus. In both the original and validation cohorts, the classifier was reported to diagnose cytomegalovirus status with high specificity and sensitivity. In an earlier analysis of a few hundred of the donors, most TCR beta V segments were observed in productive rearrangements about 87% or about 30% of the time, broadly matching IMGT annotations.

The sample consisted of PBMCs. The receptor was derived from a man aged 55-75 years in good health and CMV-seropositive. The chain is assembled from TRBV30 and TRBJ2-7; 7 central nucleotides agree with TRBD2. The CDR3: CAWTRGVAPEQYF. In nucleotides, the sequence is TGTGCCTGGACTCGGGGGGTAGCGCCCGAGCAGTACTTC.